These 8 T cell receptor beta chains were all obtained from the same sample, sequenced in a study of T cell clusters in autoimmune cytopenias. About 39,000 genome equivalents of blood DNA were amplified for TRB. TRB was amplified by touch-down multiplex PCR, primer pools A and B combined. TCRdb re-called the multiplex PCR reads and shows each CDR3 protein once, DNA omitted. This sample contains about 6,300 distinct CDR3 sequences. These data were also filed under a second study, of T cell repertoires in aging, cancer and after chemotherapy.

Sequenced sample: peripheral blood. Receptors originate from a human donor in good health.

This chain joins TRBV11-3 and TRBJ1-1; TCRdb proposes TRBD1, but this gene call is untestable without DNA. There are 14 residues in the CDR3. CDR1 SGHNT and CDR2 YENEEA come from the germline V gene. CDR3 sequence: CASSRQSSPTEAFF.

The rearrangement links TRBV5-3 to TRBJ2-7; TCRdb reports TRBD1, a call that lacks DNA to check it against. TRBV5-3 is identified as an open reading frame with a role that is uncertain. The CDR3 loop spans 14 amino acids. CDR3 amino acids: CASSSGTGDGEQYF.

By frequency, this clonotype is medium-sized. The V and J genes are TRBV27 and TRBJ2-7; TCRdb's D call of TRBD2 is untestable without DNA. The length of the CDR3 is 18 residues. From germline, CDR1 is MNHEY and CDR2 SMNVEV (reference sequence). The CDR3 sequence: CASSFTGLAGGPSYEQYF.

This sequence joins TRBV12-3 or TRBV12-4 and TRBJ2-6; as DNA is missing, the TRBD1 call by TCRdb cannot be tested. The CDR3 length is 19 residues. The CDR3 spells CASSATPGKISSGANVLTF.

Considering frequency, this clonotype is medium-sized. The CDR3 loop is CAWNLGQGRMGELFF. This chain links TRBV30 with TRBJ2-2; as DNA is missing, the TRBD1 call by TCRdb cannot be tested. The CDR3 is made up of 15 amino acids. The germline CDR1 and CDR2 sequences are GTSNPN and SVGIG (reference sequence).

By frequency, this clonotype registers medium-sized. The rearrangement joins TRBV6-5 to TRBJ1-6. Germline V CDR1 and CDR2: MNHEY, SVGAGI. The CDR3 sequence is 12 residues long. The CDR3 protein is CASSRDYSPLHF.

V usage is TRBV15 and J usage is TRBJ2-3. The germline V gene has CDR1 LNHNV and CDR2 YYDKDF (reference sequence). The CDR3 length is 14 residues. The chain's CDR3 is CATSRDRLTDTQYF.

The chain joins TRBV15 to TRBJ2-7; no DNA is available, so the TRBD1 call from TCRdb remains unchecked. CDR1 and CDR2 (germline): LNHNV, YYDKDF (reference sequence). The CDR3 is 12 amino acids. The CDR3: CATSSVQGWQYF.